These T cell receptor beta chains were read from a single sample in a study of shared clonotypes between healthy human individuals. Sequencing was performed with immunoSEQ multiplex PCR; in TCRdb, only in-frame clones are kept and a portion is missing. The top ten clones hold more than 10% of a sample with about 460,000 clones, over 60% of them seen once. The material sequenced was PBMCs. These receptor sequences come from a woman in her thirties or forties in good health. Some clones in this sample may be carry-over from other donors' samples. CDR3s include the opening cysteine and the closing phenylalanine or tryptophan. The order of the fields is clone size, J gene, D gene, V gene, CDR3 protein, CDR3 DNA. The D gene is left open where the match is weak. Clone size appears in some rows only: once, few, many, or a class for an expanded clone.

clone size: .; J gene: TRBJ2-1; D gene: TRBD2; V gene: TRBV15; CDR3 protein: CATSRDWLAGVTEQFF; CDR3 DNA: TGTGCCACCAGCAGAGATTGGCTAGCGGGAGTTACTGAGCAGTTCTTC
clone size: .; J gene: TRBJ1-1; D gene: .; V gene: TRBV2; CDR3 protein: CASSEIWGRTEAFF; CDR3 DNA: TGTGCCAGCAGTGAAATATGGGGCAGGACTGAAGCTTTCTTT
clone size: .; J gene: TRBJ1-1; D gene: TRBD1; V gene: TRBV5-1; CDR3 protein: CASSLQTGSTEAFF; CDR3 DNA: TGCGCCAGCAGCTTACAGACAGGGAGCACTGAAGCTTTCTTT
clone size: .; J gene: TRBJ2-2; D gene: TRBD2; V gene: TRBV7-7; CDR3 protein: CASKREGPTGELFF; CDR3 DNA: TGTGCCAGCAAGCGGGAGGGCCCCACCGGGGAGCTGTTTTTT
clone size: .; J gene: TRBJ1-2; D gene: .; V gene: TRBV7-9; CDR3 protein: CASSLDEADQPNYGYTF; CDR3 DNA: TGTGCCAGCAGCTTAGATGAGGCAGACCAACCTAACTATGGCTACACCTTC
clone size: .; J gene: TRBJ2-5; D gene: TRBD1; V gene: TRBV7-9; CDR3 protein: CASSRTGPIETQYF; CDR3 DNA: TGTGCCAGCAGCCGGACAGGGCCGATCGAGACCCAGTACTTC
clone size: .; J gene: TRBJ2-2; D gene: .; V gene: TRBV19; CDR3 protein: CASSIGGGTGELFF; CDR3 DNA: TGTGCCAGTAGTATAGGAGGAGGGACCGGGGAGCTGTTTTTT
clone size: once; J gene: TRBJ2-3; D gene: .; V gene: TRBV5-1; CDR3 protein: CASSLGAVTDTQYF; CDR3 DNA: TGCGCCAGCAGCTTGGGCGCAGTAACAGATACGCAGTATTTT
clone size: once; J gene: TRBJ2-1; D gene: .; V gene: TRBV5-4; CDR3 protein: CASSLDVNNEQFF; CDR3 DNA: TGTGCCAGCAGCTTGGATGTAAACAATGAGCAGTTCTTC
clone size: .; J gene: TRBJ2-7; D gene: TRBD2; V gene: TRBV28; CDR3 protein: CASTWDSGISYEQYF; CDR3 DNA: TGTGCCAGCACTTGGGATAGCGGGATTTCCTACGAGCAGTACTTC
clone size: .; J gene: TRBJ1-5; D gene: .; V gene: TRBV19; CDR3 protein: CASSIPGTGRLNQPQHF; CDR3 DNA: TGTGCCAGTAGTATACCGGGCACAGGGAGGCTAAATCAGCCCCAGCATTTT
clone size: .; J gene: TRBJ2-1; D gene: TRBD1; V gene: TRBV4-1; CDR3 protein: CASSGSSGQGYNEQFF; CDR3 DNA: TGTGCCAGCAGCGGCTCCTCGGGACAGGGCTACAATGAGCAGTTCTTC
clone size: .; J gene: TRBJ2-7; D gene: .; V gene: TRBV6-5; CDR3 protein: CASARLPGGYEQYF; CDR3 DNA: TGTGCCAGCGCTAGACTACCAGGAGGGTACGAGCAGTACTTC
clone size: many; J gene: TRBJ1-2; D gene: TRBD1; V gene: TRBV5-4; CDR3 protein: CASSLQGDYGYTF; CDR3 DNA: TGTGCCAGCAGCTTACAGGGGGACTATGGCTACACCTTC
clone size: .; J gene: TRBJ1-5; D gene: .; V gene: TRBV18; CDR3 protein: CASSPAVNQPQHF; CDR3 DNA: TGTGCCAGCTCACCAGCCGTGAATCAGCCCCAGCATTTT
clone size: .; J gene: TRBJ1-2; D gene: .; V gene: TRBV13; CDR3 protein: CASSPMVSPNYGYTF; CDR3 DNA: TGTGCCAGCAGCCCGATGGTAAGCCCTAACTATGGCTACACCTTC
clone size: .; J gene: TRBJ1-2; D gene: TRBD1; V gene: TRBV7-8; CDR3 protein: CASSPSTGESGGYTF; CDR3 DNA: TGTGCCAGCAGCCCATCGACAGGGGAGTCAGGCGGCTACACCTTC
clone size: .; J gene: TRBJ2-5; D gene: .; V gene: TRBV19; CDR3 protein: CASSIGSPRGETQYF; CDR3 DNA: TGTGCCAGTAGTATCGGGAGTCCCCGGGGAGAGACCCAGTACTTC
clone size: .; J gene: TRBJ1-5; D gene: .; V gene: TRBV27; CDR3 protein: CASSRSNQPQHF; CDR3 DNA: TGTGCCAGCAGTCGCAGCAATCAGCCCCAGCATTTT
clone size: .; J gene: TRBJ1-2; D gene: TRBD1; V gene: TRBV10-1; CDR3 protein: CASSPSTGVDGYTF; CDR3 DNA: TGCGCCAGCAGTCCTTCGACAGGGGTCGATGGCTACACCTTC
clone size: many; J gene: TRBJ2-7; D gene: TRBD2; V gene: TRBV7-8; CDR3 protein: CASSPPTGLAGVITYEQYF; CDR3 DNA: TGTGCCAGCAGCCCCCCAACCGGACTAGCGGGCGTTATAACCTACGAGCAGTACTTC
clone size: .; J gene: TRBJ2-7; D gene: TRBD1; V gene: TRBV6-4; CDR3 protein: CATTTGGEYEQYF; CDR3 DNA: TGTGCCACCACGACAGGGGGCGAGTACGAGCAGTACTTC